Here is one T cell receptor beta chain with its context. This clone was seen more than once but under ten times. Its antigen specificity is not known. There are no base qualities to consult, and no much larger clone falls within one base. The sample belongs to a study of CD39 and CD103 CD8 tumor-infiltrating T cells (dated by TCRdb to 2017 to 2018). Concerning the study at large: An HPV-positive HNSCC, an HPV-negative HNSCC, an ovarian cancer and a melanoma patient were represented in the repertoire comparisons shown. Deep sequencing of TCRbeta CDR3 was used to compare the repertoires of CD8 TIL subsets, defined by CD103 and CD39, with those of peripheral memory CD8 T cells. The study at large found these results: Clonotypes from DP TILs were seldom detected in blood or uninvolved lymph node, while clonotypes from DN TILs overlapped to a large extent with peripheral memory CD8 repertoires. DP CD8 TILs appeared more oligoclonal than DN and SP CD8 TILs and blood memory CD8 T cells, with top 30 clonotypes covering about 50-86%.

For each subset, genomic DNA was extracted from 10,000 to 100,000 sorted cells using the DNeasy Blood and Tissue Kit. The immunoSEQ service sequenced and mapped the TCRbeta V-J or V-D-J regions, with each sample reaching coverage above 8x. The original pipeline was this. The analysis included only productive rearrangements exported from the immunoSEQ Analyzer platform, and clonality was assessed using the 500 most abundant clones. The Morisita-Horn similarity index and the Jaccard index were used to quantify the overlap in repertoires between populations. Morisita-Horn similarity between CD8 T-cell subset TCR repertoires was measured in 6 or 7 cancer patients. This is the immuneACCESS table as TCRdb keeps it, with only in-frame sequences that have V and J called. A part of the clones is gone; compared with another copy, unresolved V genes explain less than half, and the rest is unexplained. V, J and clone size were drawn from that table, and D and trimming were deduced from the DNA. This sample gives approximately 680 clones in total; about 54% of them show up just once. The ten largest clones represent over 65% of the sample.

Compared with germline, V lacks 6 bases and J lacks 2 bases; bases without a gene match: 14. The CDR3 starts with the cysteine, ends with the phenylalanine, and has 19 residues. Only CDR3 DNA remains: 57 bases, in frame from the first base. No therapy was being received by patients at the time of sample collection, although prior treatments had ranged from chemotherapy, radiotherapy, surgery and immunotherapy to none. After thawing, cells went through T lymphocyte enrichment using a negative-selection kit, with EpCAM beads added for tumor-infiltrating lymphocytes. For the CD8 TIL subsets, CD3+CD4-CD8+CD45RA- cells were FACS-sorted and divided into DN, SP and DP based on their expression of CD39 and CD103. Tumor specimens were minced and digested with hyaluronidase, collagenase and DNase for 1 h, filtered, Ficoll-enriched and cryopreserved. On a FACSAria II, each population was sorted to 99% purity, and the resulting cell pellets were frozen for TCR sequencing with no culture step.

The material sequenced was CD39+ CD103+ CD8+ T cells sorted from the tumor. The cell subset or site tag for this specimen amounts to: CD103+CD39+ double-positive CD45RA- CD8 T cells. This sequence uses TRBV23-1 and TRBJ1-5, and TRBD1 matches 12 of the central bases. TRBV23-1 is noted as an ORF with a role that remains uncertain. The TCR originated in a human donor with head and neck squamous cell carcinoma. The DNA sequence reads TGCGCCAGCAGCCTTCCAAGGGACAGGGGGCAAGGGGGCAATCAGCCCCAGCATTTT. Translated, it gives CASSLPRDRGQGGNQPQHF.